One and the same sample provided the 16 T cell receptor beta chains below, sequenced in a study of OX40 agonist ivuxolimab in advanced cancers. The protocol was immunoSEQ multiplex PCR, while the TCRdb copy is restricted to in-frame clones and leaves out a portion. The sample contains 80,000 to 100,000 clones, 90% of which appear only once. The sample was CD4+ or CD8+ T cells sorted from blood, taken in a trial of the OX40 agonist ivuxolimab. These receptors originate from an adult with an advanced solid tumor such as melanoma, head and neck, liver or kidney cancer.

The chain joins TRBV19 to TRBJ2-7; 12 nucleotides match TRBD1. The V segment lost 3 bases and the J segment 3 bases; nucleotides outside the gene matches: 6. The CDR3 covers 16 residues. CDR1 is LNHDA and CDR2 is SQIVND in the germline V gene (reference sequence). The CDR3 sequence is CASSIPGTGGGYEQYF. CDR3 sequence (DNA): TGTGCCAGTAGTATCCCCGGGACAGGGGGCGGCTACGAGCAGTACTTC.

The J gene is TRBJ2-3, the V gene TRBV10-3; no definite D call. Trimming took off 6 bases at V and 0 bases at J, with 10 bases between the two ends. This CDR3 comprises 14 residues. Germline assignment: CDR1 ENHRY and CDR2 SYGVKD. The CDR3 DNA reads as TGTGCCATCAGGAGAATAGACAGCACAGATACGCAGTATTTT. Amino acids: CAIRRIDSTDTQYF.

The chain links TRBV6-5 to TRBJ2-7, with D perhaps matching TRBD2 (5 bases). Trimming left V 7 bases short and J 4 bases short, with 20 bases between. CDR1 is MNHEY, CDR2 SVGAGI, per germline. There are 15 residues in the CDR3. The CDR3 nucleotides read TGTGCCAGCAATCCCGGGGTTAACCCTGAGTACGAGCAGTACTTC. As protein: CASNPGVNPEYEQYF.

The V gene is TRBV27, the J gene TRBJ2-7; 7 bases agree with TRBD2. V trimming: 6 bases; J trimming: 6 bases; junction bases outside the gene matches: 14. This CDR3 has 15 residues. Germline loops: CDR1 MNHEY, CDR2 SMNVEV (reference sequence). In nucleotides, the CDR3 is TGTGCCAGCAGCCAAGATAGCGGGTTCTGGCGCGAGCAGTACTTC. Protein product: CASSQDSGFWREQYF.

The chain joins TRBV4-1 to TRBJ2-1, with TRBD2 matching over 10 bases. CDR1 and CDR2 (germline): MGHRA, YSYEKL. The J segment lost 3 bases and the V segment lost 2 bases, leaving 4 bases of the junction unmatched. The CDR3 contains 16 residues. CDR3 in DNA: TGCGCCAGCAGCCAACTGGGACTAGCGCTCTACAATGAGCAGTTCTTC. Translation: CASSQLGLALYNEQFF.

The V call is TRBV6-5, the J call TRBJ1-1; D gene ambiguous. Germline V gives CDR1 MNHEY, CDR2 SVGAGI. This CDR3 region has 14 residues. V dropped 6 bases and J dropped 0 bases, with 11 bases sitting between them. CDR3: CASSFGRMNTEAFF. The CDR3 DNA sequence: TGTGCCAGCAGCTTCGGTCGGATGAACACTGAAGCTTTCTTT.

This chain links TRBV29-1 with TRBJ2-3, with 7 bases identical to TRBD1. The CDR3 totals 14 residues. Per the germline V gene, CDR1 is SQVTM and CDR2 is ANQGSEA. V dropped 7 bases and J dropped 2; count of bases not matched to a gene: 9. The CDR3, as DNA: TGCAGCGGAGGGACAGCTATCTCCACAGATACGCAGTATTTT. Protein sequence: CSGGTAISTDTQYF.

This chain uses TRBV9 with TRBJ2-3, with TRBD2 matching 9 bases. J lost 3 bases, V lost 2 bases, and 1 base had no gene match. Germline V lookup: CDR1 SGDLS, CDR2 YYNGEE. CDR3 length: 14 amino acids. The CDR3 region is CASSVTSGTDTQYF. The CDR3 DNA follows: TGTGCCAGCAGCGTTACTAGCGGGACAGATACGCAGTATTTT.

This clone was recorded a few times. The chain is built from TRBV7-8 and TRBJ2-7; weak D call: TRBD1 (5 bases). The CDR3 runs to 14 residues. Germline CDR1 is SGHVS and CDR2 is FQNEAQ. V dropped 4 bases and J dropped 5 bases, with 15 bases sitting between them. The CDR3 sequence: CASSSYGRVNEQYF. Here the CDR3 DNA reads TGTGCCAGCAGCTCGTACGGCAGGGTCAACGAGCAGTACTTC.

The chain is built from TRBV10-3 and TRBJ2-1; D is perhaps TRBD2 (6 bases). Germline-derived CDR1 and CDR2 are ENHRY and SYGVKD. This CDR3 comprises 15 residues. V lost 9 bases and J 4 bases, leaving 19 bases between the germline ends. The CDR3 region is CAIRAGTEGYNEQFF. The CDR3 DNA is TGTGCCATTCGGGCGGGAACGGAGGGGTACAATGAGCAGTTCTTC.

This clone has only one observation. The genes are TRBV4-2 and TRBJ2-3; 14 bases agree with TRBD2. V shed 0 bases, J shed 4 bases, and the junction held 9 bases outside the gene matches. Germline V lookup: CDR1 LGHNA, CDR2 YNFKEQ. The length of the CDR3 is 19 residues. The DNA of the CDR3 is TGTGCCAGCAGCCAAGATGGACTAGCGGGAGGACCAAGCGCAGATACGCAGTATTTT. The encoded protein is CASSQDGLAGGPSADTQYF.

The chain links TRBV5-1 to TRBJ2-2, with TRBD1 matching over 10 bases. Germline CDR1 and CDR2: SGHRS and YFSETQ. The CDR3 loop spans 15 amino acids. V dropped 4 bases and J dropped 6; count of bases not matched to a gene: 6. CDR3 in DNA: TGCGCCAGCAGCACGACAGGGGGCCCGGCCGGGGAGCTGTTTTTT. Its translation: CASSTTGGPAGELFF.

This clone appeared a single time. The chain is built from TRBV5-4 and TRBJ2-7, with D tentatively TRBD2 (6 bases). CDR1 is SGHNT and CDR2 is YYREEE in the germline V gene (reference sequence). This CDR3 comprises 16 residues. Trimming stripped 0 bases from V and 2 bases from J, with 15 bases between. The CDR3 DNA reads as TGTGCCAGCAGCTTGGACCCAACCGGGACTGCCTACGAGCAGTACTTC. Its protein is CASSLDPTGTAYEQYF.

A single count supports this clone. The chain couples TRBV7-2 to TRBJ1-1, with D possibly being TRBD1 (5 bases). This CDR3 region has 14 residues. Germline loops: CDR1 SGHTA, CDR2 FQGNSA. V lost 4 bases and J lost 4, with 13 bases in between. The CDR3 sequence: CASSSMGGGTEAFF. In DNA form, the CDR3 reads TGTGCCAGCAGCTCAATGGGGGGTGGCACTGAAGCTTTCTTT.

This clone was seen a single time. The rearrangement links TRBV5-8 to TRBJ2-5; TRBD1 matches at 7 bases. With 4 bases clipped from V and 5 bases from J, the junction kept 11 bases outside the gene matches. This CDR3 has 15 residues. Germline-derived CDR1 and CDR2 are SGHTS and YDEGEE. CDR3 in DNA: TGTGCCAGCAGCCTACAGGGGCCGCCTGCCGAGACCCAGTACTTC. Translated, it gives CASSLQGPPAETQYF.

This chain connects TRBV4-1 to TRBJ2-1, with 9 nucleotides matching TRBD1. CDR3 length: 15 amino acids. The ends lost 4 bases at V and 8 bases at J; junction bases unmatched: 9. Per germline, CDR1 MGHRA and CDR2 YSYEKL. This CDR3 reads CASSPIRGDRDEQFF. CDR3 bases: TGCGCCAGCAGCCCTATTAGGGGGGACAGGGATGAGCAGTTCTTC.